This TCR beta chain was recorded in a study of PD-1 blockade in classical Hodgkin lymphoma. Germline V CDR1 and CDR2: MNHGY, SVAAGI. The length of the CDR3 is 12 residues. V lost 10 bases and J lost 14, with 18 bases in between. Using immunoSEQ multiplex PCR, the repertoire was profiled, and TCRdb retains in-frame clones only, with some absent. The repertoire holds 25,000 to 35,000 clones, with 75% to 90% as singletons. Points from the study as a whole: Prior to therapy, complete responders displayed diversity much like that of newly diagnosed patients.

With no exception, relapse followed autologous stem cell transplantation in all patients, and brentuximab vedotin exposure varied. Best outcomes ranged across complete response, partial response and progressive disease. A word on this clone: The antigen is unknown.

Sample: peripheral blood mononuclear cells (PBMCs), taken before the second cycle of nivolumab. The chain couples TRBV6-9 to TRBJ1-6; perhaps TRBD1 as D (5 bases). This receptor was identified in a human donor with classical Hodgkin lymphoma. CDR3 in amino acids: CATREPHSSLHF. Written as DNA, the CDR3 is TGTGCCACCAGGGAACCTCATTCGTCCCTCCACTTT.